This TCR beta chain was identified in a study of identical twins. Study-wide points: Conclusions relied on cross-sectional statistical analysis, not following the same donors. Fewer insertions were carried by abundant cord blood beta clonotypes, but none was seen in memory repertoires.

A universal primer site arose from template switching, and cDNA bore unique molecular identifiers. TCRdb redid the calling of the 5' RACE reads with MiXCR, one entry per CDR3 protein. The table includes some 1,700,000 distinct CDR3 sequences, less than 40% detected once. With 6 bases removed from V and 1 base from J, the gap between germline ends came to 11 bases. The length of the CDR3 is 13 residues. Germline lookup yields CDR1 DFQATT and CDR2 SNEGSKA (reference sequence). Many counts were recorded for this clonotype. Its antigen is not known. The receptor comes from a newborn girl in good health. The sequenced material came from cord blood. The chain combines TRBV20-1 with TRBJ2-3, with D uncertain. The CDR3 reads CSACQRGTDTQYF. CDR3 bases: TGCAGTGCGTGCCAACGAGGCACAGATACGCAGTATTTT.